The source of this T cell receptor beta chain is a study of blood T cell repertoires in COVID-19. Germline-derived CDR1 and CDR2 are LNHDA and SQIVND (reference sequence). The CDR3 is 13 residues long. Losses at the gene ends were 5 bases for V and 3 bases for J; bases not matched to a gene: 3. Data came from immunoSEQ multiplex PCR; TCRdb stores just in-frame clones and leaves some out. Here the sample spans roughly 200,000 clones, around 90% being singletons. This clone was counted once. The sequence was collected from a man aged 60-69 years with acute or convalescent COVID-19. Sequenced: peripheral blood. V usage is TRBV19 and J usage is TRBJ2-7; 8 bases agree with TRBD2. CDR3 DNA sequence: TGTGCCAGTAGTCCGGGGGGGGACTACGAGCAGTACTTC. The encoded protein is CASSPGGDYEQYF.